A single sample is the source of the 13 T cell receptor beta chains below, sequenced in a study of molecular identifiers for immune sequencing clone quantification. TCRdb used MiXCR to reprocess the PCR reads, holding one entry per CDR3 protein. The sample records roughly 65,000 distinct CDR3 sequences, about 17% being singletons. Sequencing was carried out using naive CD8+ T cells from blood, with Jurkat cell RNA spiked in. The subset: FACS-sorted CD8+CD4-CCR7+CD45RA+ naive T cells. The receptors derive from a human donor in good health. Some libraries in this study had Jurkat cell RNA spiked in.

This clonotype was observed at least ten times. CDR3: CASSLALTGPKFYEQYF. The CDR3 DNA follows: TGTGCCAGCAGCTTGGCCCTAACAGGCCCTAAATTCTACGAGCAGTACTTC. The chain couples TRBV5-8 to TRBJ2-7; perhaps TRBD1 as D (5 bases). The CDR3 contains 17 residues. The V gene lost 0 bases and the J gene lost 3 bases, with 19 bases spanning the gap. Per the germline V gene, CDR1 is SGHTS and CDR2 is YDEGEE.

This clonotype was recorded many times. The rearrangement uses TRBV28 and TRBJ2-7; 7 bases align to TRBD1. The CDR3 length is 13 residues. The V gene end was trimmed by 5 bases and the J gene end by 3 bases; junction bases not matched to a gene: 4. CDR1 is MDHEN, CDR2 SYDVKM, per germline. CDR3: CASSNRDSYEQYF. As DNA, the CDR3 is TGTGCCAGCAGTAACCGGGACAGCTACGAGCAGTACTTC. The full variable domain, its missing parts supplied by reference TRBV28 and TRBJ2-7, is DVKVTQSSRYLVKRTGEKVFLECVQDMDHENMFWYRQDPGLGLRLIYFSYDVKMKEKGDIPEGYSVSREKKERFSLILESASTNQTSMYLCASSNRDSYEQYFGPGTRLTVT.

This clonotype was observed many times. This rearrangement joins TRBV2 to TRBJ2-3; TRBD2 is a possible D gene (6 bases). V gave up 8 bases and J gave up 2 bases, with 14 bases separating them. The germline CDR1 and CDR2 sequences are SNHLY and FYNNEI. This CDR3 comprises 14 residues. Here the CDR3 reads CASGSAGTTDTQYF. The CDR3 nucleotides read TGTGCCAGCGGATCGGCGGGGACCACAGATACGCAGTATTTT.

As concerns this clonotype: A much larger clone lies one base from this, so it may be a read error. This rearrangement joins TRBV19 to TRBJ2-5; 10 nucleotides align to TRBD1. This CDR3 contains 16 residues. Germline-derived CDR1 and CDR2 are LNHDA and SQIVND (reference sequence). CDR3 loop: CASSTLRDRGQETQHF. In DNA form, the CDR3 reads TGTGCCAGTAGTACCCTCCGGGACAGGGGACAAGAGACCCAGCACTTC.

This clonotype was detected many times. CDR3 DNA: TGTGCCACCAGCAGAGTACTCACCGGGACAGGGTATGACTCTGGGGCCAACGTCCTGACTTTC. Its translation: CATSRVLTGTGYDSGANVLTF. The gene calls are TRBV15 and TRBJ2-6; 9 bases match TRBD1. This CDR3 comprises 21 residues. Germline V gene data show CDR1 as LNHNV and CDR2 as YYDKDF (reference sequence). J was trimmed by 0 bases and V by 1 base; bases with no gene match: 13.

The sample holds many counts of this clonotype. CDR3 in amino acids: CASSPGTGGPHGYTF. CDR3 DNA sequence: TGTGCCAGCAGCCCGGGCACAGGGGGACCGCATGGCTACACCTTC. V usage is TRBV14 and J usage is TRBJ1-2, with TRBD1 identical over 8 bases. Germline lookup yields CDR1 SGHDN and CDR2 FVKESK. Germline trimming cut 4 bases from V and 6 bases from J; bases unmatched to any gene: 10. This CDR3 has 15 amino acids.

This clonotype was detected ten times or more. The chain employs TRBV2 and TRBJ2-5; 9 nucleotides line up with TRBD1. Unmatched junction bases numbered 6, after V lost 2 bases and J lost 5 bases. This CDR3 contains 15 residues. From germline, CDR1 is SNHLY and CDR2 FYNNEI. The CDR3 region is CASSEYRGLQETQYF. DNA of the CDR3: TGTGCCAGCAGTGAATACAGGGGGCTTCAGGAGACCCAGTACTTC.

This clonotype was seen repeatedly, ten times or more. The chain's CDR3 is CASSSQKPLTYNEQFF. As DNA, the CDR3 is TGTGCCAGCAGCTCCCAGAAACCCCTCACTTACAATGAGCAGTTCTTC. This chain connects TRBV7-9 to TRBJ2-1; no definite D call. V shed 4 bases and J shed 4 bases, with 17 bases lying between them. The CDR3 is 16 residues long. The germline gives CDR1 SEHNR, CDR2 FQNEAQ (reference sequence).

This clonotype appeared many times. The rearrangement links TRBV6-2 or TRBV6-3 to TRBJ2-3; no definite D call. Germline V CDR1 and CDR2: MNHEY, SVGEGT. Trimming left V 6 bases short and J 6 bases short, with 13 bases between. The CDR3 runs to 13 residues. The CDR3: CASSYLYTDTQYF. The DNA of the CDR3 is TGTGCCAGCAGCTACCTATACACGGATACGCAGTATTTT.

The genes are TRBV6-1 and TRBJ2-2; D not certain. This CDR3 is built from 12 residues. Germline assignment: CDR1 MNHNS and CDR2 SASEGT. The V end lost 6 bases, the J end lost 6 bases, and 8 bases lay between the germline ends. This CDR3 is CASRKGSGELFF. The DNA for the CDR3 is TGTGCCAGCAGAAAGGGTTCCGGGGAGCTGTTTTTT.

This clonotype has at least ten counts. The V gene is TRBV5-5, the J gene TRBJ1-3; 10 bases agree with TRBD1. Looked up from germline, CDR1 is SGHKS and CDR2 is YYEKEE (reference sequence). Trimming removed 6 bases from V and 2 bases from J; junction bases left unmatched: 11. This CDR3 comprises 17 residues. For the CDR3, the DNA is TGTGCCAGCACTGGGGACAGGGGAATTCTGACTGGAAACACCATATATTTT. Translation gives CASTGDRGILTGNTIYF.

This clonotype was seen at least ten times. This chain joins TRBV20-1 and TRBJ2-1, with 11 nucleotides matching TRBD2. This CDR3 region has 15 residues. Per germline, CDR1 DFQATT and CDR2 SNEGSKA (reference sequence). V was clipped by 6 bases and J by 6 bases; unmatched bases: 10. The DNA of the CDR3 is TGCAGTGCGGCGGTTAGCGGGAGGGCCGGCAATGAGCAGTTCTTC. It translates to CSAAVSGRAGNEQFF.

The chain recombines TRBV5-1 with TRBJ2-2, with a weak D call TRBD2 (7 bases). Germline lookup yields CDR1 SGHRS and CDR2 YFSETQ. This CDR3 is 15 amino acids long. The V and J ends lost 7 bases and 0 bases respectively, with 13 bases between them. The CDR3 is CASSGGTTNTGELFF. DNA of the CDR3: TGCGCCAGCTCCGGGGGGACAACGAACACCGGGGAGCTGTTTTTT. Full variable domain (remainder filled in from reference TRBV5-1 and TRBJ2-2): KAGVTQTPRYLIKTRGQQVTLSCSPISGHRSVSWYQQTPGQGLQFLFEYFSETQRNKGNFPGRFSGRQFSNSRSEMNVSTLELGDSALYLCASSGGTTNTGELFFGEGSRLTVL.